A selection of T cell receptor beta chains follows, all from one sample in a study of blood T cell repertoires in COVID-19. Here immunoSEQ multiplex PCR was the method, and the copy in TCRdb shows in-frame clones only, minus some. The table has 350,000 to 400,000 clones, about 88% seen once. The sample consisted of peripheral blood. Receptors were obtained from a woman aged 55-75 years with COVID-19, enrolled during active disease. Both conserved end residues are part of each CDR3. The order of the fields is V gene, clone size, D gene, J gene, CDR3 DNA, CDR3 protein. The D gene is left open where the match is weak. The listing skips clone size in some rows; elsewhere it reads once, few, many or a size class.

TRBV7-3	-	-	TRBJ2-2	TGTGCCAGCAGCCTCCTCGGGGTAACCGGGGAGCTGTTTTTT	CASSLLGVTGELFF
TRBV21-1	-	-	TRBJ2-3	TGTGCCAGACTAGGGACTAGCGGGGGGGATGATACGCAGTATTTT	CARLGTSGGDDTQYF
TRBV11-2	-	TRBD2	TRBJ2-1	TGTGCCAGCAGCTTCGGGGGGGCCGCCTACAATGAGCAGTTCTTC	CASSFGGAAYNEQFF
TRBV9	-	TRBD1	TRBJ1-2	TGTGCCAGCAGCCCGGGACAGGGATCCTATGGCTACACCTTC	CASSPGQGSYGYTF
TRBV11-2	-	-	TRBJ2-7	TGTGCCAGCAGCTCCCTCTTGGCCGAGCAGTACTTC	CASSSLLAEQYF
TRBV9	few	TRBD1	TRBJ1-4	TGTGCCAGCAGCGTCACAGGGGGGAATGAAAAACTGTTTTTT	CASSVTGGNEKLFF
TRBV4-2	-	TRBD1	TRBJ2-3	TGTGCCAGCAGCCCCAACAGGGGGCTGGAGACAGATACGCAGTATTTT	CASSPNRGLETDTQYF
TRBV29-1	-	-	TRBJ1-1	TGCAGCGTTGAATCGGGGACTGAAGCTTTCTTT	CSVESGTEAFF
TRBV9	-	-	TRBJ1-5	TGTGCCAGCAATTCGGGACATGCCAATCAGCCCCAGCATTTT	CASNSGHANQPQHF
TRBV7-9	once	-	TRBJ1-1	TGTGCCAGCAGGCCCCAAGGGGCACTGAACACTGAAGCTTTCTTT	CASRPQGALNTEAFF
TRBV10-3	once	TRBD1	TRBJ1-5	TGTGCCATCAGTGTAGGGCAGGGGGATCAGCCCCAGCATTTT	CAISVGQGDQPQHF
TRBV11-1	-	TRBD1	TRBJ2-7	TGTGCCAGCAGCTCGACAGGGGATAGCTCCTACGAGCAGTACTTC	CASSSTGDSSYEQYF
TRBV9	-	TRBD1	TRBJ2-6	TGTGCCAGCAGCGTAGAGGGACAGGGGATCTCTGGGGCCAACGTCCTGACTTTC	CASSVEGQGISGANVLTF
TRBV11-2	few	-	TRBJ2-7	TGTGCCAGCAGCTTAGGGGACAATGAGTCCTACGAGCAGTACTTC	CASSLGDNESYEQYF
TRBV6-5	few	TRBD1	TRBJ2-3	TGTGCCAGTTACAGGGGGTTCACAGATACGCAGTATTTT	CASYRGFTDTQYF
TRBV7-8	-	-	TRBJ1-1	TGTGCCAGCAGCCCGAGGATGAGCGCTGAAGCTTTCTTT	CASSPRMSAEAFF
TRBV5-6	-	-	TRBJ1-3	TGTGCCAGCAGGCAACAGGGCTACAGCTCTGGAAACACCATATATTTT	CASRQQGYSSGNTIYF
TRBV9	-	TRBD1	TRBJ1-2	TGTGCCAGCAAAGGGGGACAGGGGGACTATGGCTACACCTTC	CASKGGQGDYGYTF
TRBV24-1	-	-	TRBJ1-5	TGTGCCACCAGTGTGGGGGCCAATCAGCCCCAGCATTTT	CATSVGANQPQHF
TRBV27	-	TRBD2	TRBJ2-3	TGTGCCAGCGCGACTAGCGGGGGGCCCTTCACAGATACGCAGTATTTT	CASATSGGPFTDTQYF
TRBV6-6	-	-	TRBJ2-4	TGTGCCAGCAGGCCCACAGGAATACACATTCAGTACTTC	CASRPTGIHIQYF
TRBV6-5	-	TRBD1	TRBJ1-5	TGTGCCAGCAGGGTACAGGGGGAAAGCAATCAGCCCCAGCATTTT	CASRVQGESNQPQHF
TRBV6-5	-	TRBD1	TRBJ1-3	TGTGCCAGCAGTTTTACAGGGGTCCAAGGAAACACCATATATTTT	CASSFTGVQGNTIYF
TRBV27	few	TRBD1	TRBJ1-5	TGTGCCAGCAGTTTCAGGGGGCTTCAGCCCCAGCATTTT	CASSFRGLQPQHF
TRBV28	-	-	TRBJ1-1	TGTGCCAGCAGCCTTATAAACACTGAAGCTTTCTTT	CASSLINTEAFF
TRBV5-6	-	-	TRBJ1-4	TGTGCCAGCAGACTTGGGGGGTATGATGAAAAACTGTTTTTT	CASRLGGYDEKLFF
TRBV24-1	-	TRBD2	TRBJ2-3	TGTGCCACCAGTGACGTGGGACTAGCGGGAGATACGCAGTATTTT	CATSDVGLAGDTQYF
TRBV27	many	-	TRBJ2-1	TGTGCCAGCAGTTTTGCCCGCCAGGAGCAGTTCTTC	CASSFARQEQFF
TRBV5-1	-	-	TRBJ2-1	TGCGCCAGCAGCTTGTCCCCCGCGAGCGGCTATGAGCAGTTCTTC	CASSLSPASGYEQFF
TRBV5-1	once	TRBD2	TRBJ2-1	TGCGCCAGCGGACTAGCCCCCGACTCCTACAATGAGCAGTTCTTC	CASGLAPDSYNEQFF
TRBV10-3	-	TRBD1	TRBJ2-7	TGTGCCATCAGAAACCCGGGACAGGGGGTGGTCGAGCAGTACTTC	CAIRNPGQGVVEQYF
TRBV2	-	-	TRBJ2-3	TGTGCCAGCAGTGAGGAGGGAACAGATACGCAGTATTTT	CASSEEGTDTQYF
TRBV6-1	-	TRBD1	TRBJ1-6	TGTGCCAGCAGTGGAGGACAGGGACAAGCGTCGAATTCACCCCTCCACTTT	CASSGGQGQASNSPLHF
TRBV5-1	-	TRBD1	TRBJ1-2	TGCGCCAGTCGGGTAGGGACAGGGGCCTATGGCTACACCTTC	CASRVGTGAYGYTF
TRBV12-3/TRBV12-4	-	TRBD1	TRBJ2-7	TGTGCCAGCACCCTGGGACAGGGATACGAGCAGTACTTC	CASTLGQGYEQYF
TRBV19	once	-	TRBJ2-7	TGTGCCAGTAGCTTTGGGGACATTTACTCCTACGAGCAGTACTTC	CASSFGDIYSYEQYF
TRBV5-1	-	TRBD2	TRBJ2-5	TGCGCCAGCAGCTTGGTTGCTAGCGGGGGGACTGTCGGGACCCAGTACTTC	CASSLVASGGTVGTQYF
TRBV30	-	TRBD1	TRBJ1-2	TGTGCCTGGAGTACGTGGACAGGGGGCGATGGCTACACCTTC	CAWSTWTGGDGYTF
TRBV28	few	-	TRBJ1-2	TGTGCCAGCAGGTTCGGAGGATCACTCTCTAACTATGGCTACACCTTC	CASRFGGSLSNYGYTF